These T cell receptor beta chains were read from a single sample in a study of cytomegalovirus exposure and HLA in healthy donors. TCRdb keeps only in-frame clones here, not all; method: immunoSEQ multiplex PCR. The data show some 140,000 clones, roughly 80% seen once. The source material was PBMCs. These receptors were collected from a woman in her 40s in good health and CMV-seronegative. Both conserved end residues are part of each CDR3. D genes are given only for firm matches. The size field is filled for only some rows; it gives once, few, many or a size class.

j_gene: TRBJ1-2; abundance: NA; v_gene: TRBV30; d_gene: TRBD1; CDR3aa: CAWYHDGTAYGYTF; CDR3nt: TGTGCCTGGTACCACGACGGGACAGCCTATGGCTACACCTTC
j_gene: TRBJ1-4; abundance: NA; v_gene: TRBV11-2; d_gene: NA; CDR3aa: CASSLYRSTNEKLFF; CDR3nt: TGTGCCAGCAGCCTCTACAGGTCAACTAATGAAAAACTGTTTTTT
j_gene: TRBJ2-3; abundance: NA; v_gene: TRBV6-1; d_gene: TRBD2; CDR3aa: CASRGLAGGPDTQYF; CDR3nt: TGTGCCAGCAGGGGACTAGCGGGAGGGCCAGATACGCAGTATTTT
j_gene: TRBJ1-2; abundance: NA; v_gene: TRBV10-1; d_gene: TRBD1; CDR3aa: CASSPDRNYGYTF; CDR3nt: TGCGCCAGCAGTCCGGACAGGAACTATGGCTACACCTTC
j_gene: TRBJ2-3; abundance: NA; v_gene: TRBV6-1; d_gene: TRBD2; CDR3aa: CAIHWTSGGSDTQYF; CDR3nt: TGTGCCATCCACTGGACTAGCGGGGGGTCAGATACGCAGTATTTT
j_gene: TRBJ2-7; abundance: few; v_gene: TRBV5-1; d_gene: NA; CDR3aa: CASSLVRAGLSDEQYF; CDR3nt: TGCGCCAGCAGCTTGGTAAGGGCAGGGCTAAGCGACGAGCAGTACTTC
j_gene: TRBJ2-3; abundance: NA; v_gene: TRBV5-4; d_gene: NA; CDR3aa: CASSSDSMGTDTQYF; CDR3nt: TGTGCCAGCAGCTCGGACAGTATGGGGACAGATACGCAGTATTTT
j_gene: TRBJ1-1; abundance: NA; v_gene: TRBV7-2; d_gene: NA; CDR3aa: CASSLARIEAFF; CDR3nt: TGTGCCAGCAGCTTAGCGCGGATAGAAGCTTTCTTT
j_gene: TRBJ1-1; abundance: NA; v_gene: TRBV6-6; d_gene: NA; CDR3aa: CASSYSGISGATEAFF; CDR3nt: TGTGCCAGCAGTTACTCGGGTATTTCAGGGGCCACTGAAGCTTTCTTT
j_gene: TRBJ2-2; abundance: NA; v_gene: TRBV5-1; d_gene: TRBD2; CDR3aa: CASSLDGGVNTGELFF; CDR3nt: TGCGCCAGCAGCTTGGATGGGGGGGTGAACACCGGGGAGCTGTTTTTT
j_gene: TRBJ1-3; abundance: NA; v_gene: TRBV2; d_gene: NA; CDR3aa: CASSKPTGSPGNTIYF; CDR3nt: TGTGCCAGCAGTAAACCCACAGGATCCCCTGGAAACACCATATATTTT
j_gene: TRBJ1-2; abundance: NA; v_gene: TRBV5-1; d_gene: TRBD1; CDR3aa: CASSLDHDRGLFPYGYTF; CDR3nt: TGCGCCAGCAGCTTGGACCACGACAGGGGGCTCTTCCCCTATGGCTACACCTTC
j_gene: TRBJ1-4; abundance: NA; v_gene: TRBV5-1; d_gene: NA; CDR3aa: CASSLQEATNEKLFF; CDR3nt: TGCGCCAGCAGCTTGCAGGAAGCAACTAATGAAAAACTGTTTTTT
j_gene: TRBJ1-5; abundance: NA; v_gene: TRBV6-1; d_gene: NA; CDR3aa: CASSKRTVHEPQHF; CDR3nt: TGTGCCAGCAGTAAGCGGACAGTACACGAGCCCCAGCATTTT
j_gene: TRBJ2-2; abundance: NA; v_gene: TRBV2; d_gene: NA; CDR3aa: CASSSSFTGELFF; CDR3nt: TGTGCCAGCAGTTCCTCGTTCACCGGGGAGCTGTTTTTT
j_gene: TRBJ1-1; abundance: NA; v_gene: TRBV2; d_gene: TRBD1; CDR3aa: CASRTGADTEAFF; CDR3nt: TGTGCCAGCAGGACAGGGGCAGACACTGAAGCTTTCTTT
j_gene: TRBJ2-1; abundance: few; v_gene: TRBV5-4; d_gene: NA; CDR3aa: CASRPDSHEQFF; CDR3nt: TGTGCCAGCAGACCAGACAGCCATGAGCAGTTCTTC
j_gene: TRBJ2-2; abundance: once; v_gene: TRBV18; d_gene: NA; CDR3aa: CASSPGGGTATGELFF; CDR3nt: TGTGCCAGCTCACCAGGAGGCGGGACGGCCACCGGGGAGCTGTTTTTT